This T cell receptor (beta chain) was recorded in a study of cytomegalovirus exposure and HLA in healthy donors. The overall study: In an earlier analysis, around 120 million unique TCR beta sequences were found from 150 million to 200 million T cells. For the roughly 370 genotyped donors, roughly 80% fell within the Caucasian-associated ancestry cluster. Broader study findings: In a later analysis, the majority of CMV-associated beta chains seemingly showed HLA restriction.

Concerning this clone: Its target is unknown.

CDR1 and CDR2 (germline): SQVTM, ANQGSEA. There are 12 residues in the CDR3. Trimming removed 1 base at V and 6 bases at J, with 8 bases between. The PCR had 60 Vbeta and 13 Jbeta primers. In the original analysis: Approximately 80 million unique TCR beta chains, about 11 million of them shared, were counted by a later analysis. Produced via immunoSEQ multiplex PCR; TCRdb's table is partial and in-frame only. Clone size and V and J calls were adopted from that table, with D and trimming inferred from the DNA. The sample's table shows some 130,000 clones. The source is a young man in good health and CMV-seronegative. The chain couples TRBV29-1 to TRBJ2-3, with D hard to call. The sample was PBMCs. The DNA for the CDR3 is TGCAGCGTTGAAGGGTACACCGATACGCAGTATTTT. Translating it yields CSVEGYTDTQYF.